This TCR beta chain was documented in a study of CD8+ T cells in alopecia areata (dated by TCRdb to the late 2010s). At the level of the whole study: Treated patients were enrolled in an open-label pilot trial of oral tofacitinib at 5 to 10 mg twice daily for moderate-to-severe alopecia areata. Tofacitinib was administered for 6 to 18 months, and 6 months of follow-up off drug were then conducted to assess delayed response and recurrence. In both human patients and the C3H/HeJ mouse model, the study applied high-throughput TCRbeta sequencing to look at T cell clonal expansion in alopecia areata. In humans, TCRbeta sequencing was performed on scalp tissue and on sorted CD4+ and CD8+ peripheral blood T cells from healthy controls and from patients with patchy or totalis/universalis alopecia areata. Biopsies were taken from tofacitinib-treated patients at baseline and again at 4 and 24 weeks into treatment, and several of those patients also had a later scalp biopsy. Scalp clonality was compared across normal scalp (n=4), patchy alopecia areata scalp (n=8), and alopecia totalis/universalis scalp (n=8). The RNA source kit depended on sample type: the PAXgene miRNA kit for fixed scalp, the miRNeasy kit for PBMCs, and the RNeasy kit for mouse skin. Amplification of TCRbeta CDR3 regions was done by immunoSEQ multiplex PCR using 35 Vbeta forward primers and 13 Jbeta reverse primers. Beyond this particular receptor, the publication reports: Unlike mouse skin, which is dominated by gammadelta T cells, normal human skin has resident alphabeta T cells that are also sequenced, and this complicates analysis of the scalp TCR repertoire. Shared TCR sequences between patients were less evident than in mice, which may be partly attributable to HLA diversity in the patient population. Compared with normal scalp, lesional scalp had higher clonality and more expanded CD8+ clones, particularly in alopecia totalis/universalis, a pattern that suggests antigenic drive.

Lesional scalp punch biopsies and peripheral blood were obtained from alopecia areata patients. PBMCs were isolated by density centrifugation and stained for CD3, CD4 and CD8, and CD4+ and CD8+ T cells were sorted on a FACSAria. Library prep was done by the immunoSEQ multiplex PCR assay. RNA was extracted from all samples and reverse transcribed into cDNA as template for TCR sequencing. SuperScript III was used for first-strand cDNA synthesis, primed with a 2:1 mix of oligo-dT and random hexamers. A synthetic immune receptor repertoire was used to assess amplification bias, and residual bias was removed computationally. From the authors' description of their analysis: Raw reads were preprocessed to remove errors, and CDR3 was defined according to IMGT conventions as the region from the conserved cysteine to phenylalanine. To get clonality, Shannon entropy was normalized by log2 of the number of productive unique TCRs and the result was subtracted from 1. Whether scalp clones were CD4 or CD8 was inferred by matching scalp TCRbeta sequences against CD4 and CD8 repertoires sorted from blood. Sourced from immuneACCESS, this table was stored by TCRdb with only in-frame sequences that have V and J called. A share of the clones is absent; for the studies checked, an unresolved V gene accounts for under half, and the remainder has no known explanation. V and J calls and clone size follow that table, whereas D and trimming were derived from the DNA. The sample table shows around 140,000 clones, and around 47% are seen once. About 6.3% of the sample is taken by the ten largest.

Details on this clone: The antigen it recognizes is unknown. The sample holds no much larger clone one base away, and base qualities are not on file.

Ends trimmed: V by 0 bases, J by 6 bases; bases unmatched to a gene: 13. The CDR3 sequence holds 18 residues, the cysteine and phenylalanine included. Only CDR3 DNA remains: 54 bases, in frame from the first base. Based on the germline V gene, the CDR1 and CDR2 sequences are MGHDK and SYGVNS. This TCR came from a human donor with alopecia areata. Here the chain combines TRBV25-1 and TRBJ2-7, with 11 bases aligning to TRBD1. Sequenced input: CD4+ T cells sorted from blood. Here is the DNA: TGTGCCAGCAGTGAATATTATTCAGTGGACAGGGGGCAAGGCGAGCAGTACTTC. Protein translation: CASSEYYSVDRGQGEQYF.